The source of this T cell receptor (beta chain) is a study of blood T cell repertoires in COVID-19. This table comes from immunoSEQ multiplex PCR, and its TCRdb copy is limited to in-frame clones, with some not included. Among under 200,000 clones, 79% were seen once, and the ten largest hold around 8.1%. The CDR3 runs to 13 residues. V gave up 4 bases and J gave up 7 bases, with 13 bases separating them. The TCR sequence derives from a woman in her sixties with COVID-19, enrolled during active disease. The V call is TRBV12-3 or TRBV12-4, the J call TRBJ1-1; D not certain. The sequencing input was peripheral blood. Here the CDR3 reads CASSSRLEGEAFF. CDR3 bases: TGTGCCAGCAGTTCACGATTAGAGGGTGAAGCTTTCTTT.